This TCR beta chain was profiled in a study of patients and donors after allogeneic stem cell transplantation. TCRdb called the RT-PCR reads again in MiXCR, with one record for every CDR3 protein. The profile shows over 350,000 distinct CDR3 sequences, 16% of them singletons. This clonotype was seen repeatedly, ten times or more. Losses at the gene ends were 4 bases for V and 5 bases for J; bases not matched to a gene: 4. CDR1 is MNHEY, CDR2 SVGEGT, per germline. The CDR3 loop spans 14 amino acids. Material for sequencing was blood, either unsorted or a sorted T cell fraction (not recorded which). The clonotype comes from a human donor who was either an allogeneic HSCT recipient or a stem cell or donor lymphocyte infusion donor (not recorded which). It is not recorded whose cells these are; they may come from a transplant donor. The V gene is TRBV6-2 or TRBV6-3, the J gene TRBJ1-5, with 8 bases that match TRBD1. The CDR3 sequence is CASSFDRGDQPQHF. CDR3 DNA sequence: TGTGCCAGCAGTTTTGACAGGGGTGATCAGCCCCAGCATTTT.